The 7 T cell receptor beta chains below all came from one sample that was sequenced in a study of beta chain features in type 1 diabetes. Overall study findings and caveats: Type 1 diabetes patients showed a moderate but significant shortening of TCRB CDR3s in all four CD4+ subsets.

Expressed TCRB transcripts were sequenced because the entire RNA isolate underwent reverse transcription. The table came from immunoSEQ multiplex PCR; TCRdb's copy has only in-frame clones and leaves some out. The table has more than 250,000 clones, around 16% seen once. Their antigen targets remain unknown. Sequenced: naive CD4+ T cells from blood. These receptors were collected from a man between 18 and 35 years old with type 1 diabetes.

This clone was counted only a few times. The chain's CDR3 is CASNRGLGEKLFF. The CDR3 DNA reads TGTGCCAGTAACAGGGGTCTGGGAGAAAAACTGTTTTTT. This chain connects TRBV9 to TRBJ1-4; 7 bases are a match to TRBD1. This CDR3 spans 13 amino acids. The germline gives CDR1 SGDLS, CDR2 YYNGEE. J was trimmed by 8 bases and V by 8 bases; bases with no gene match: 9.

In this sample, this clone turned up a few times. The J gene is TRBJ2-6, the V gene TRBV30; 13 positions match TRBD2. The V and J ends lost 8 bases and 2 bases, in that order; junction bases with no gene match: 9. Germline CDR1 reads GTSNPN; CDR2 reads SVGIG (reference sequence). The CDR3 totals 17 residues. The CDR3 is CAGDGGTSGTGANVLTF. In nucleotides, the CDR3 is TGTGCCGGCGACGGGGGGACTAGCGGGACTGGGGCCAACGTCCTGACTTTC.

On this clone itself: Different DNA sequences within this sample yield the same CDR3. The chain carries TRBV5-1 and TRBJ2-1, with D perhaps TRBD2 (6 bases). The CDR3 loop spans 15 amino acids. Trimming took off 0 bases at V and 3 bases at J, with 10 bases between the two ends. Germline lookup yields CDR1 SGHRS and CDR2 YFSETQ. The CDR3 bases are TGCGCCAGCAGCTTGGTGGCGGGGATCTACAATGAGCAGTTCTTC. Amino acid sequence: CASSLVAGIYNEQFF.

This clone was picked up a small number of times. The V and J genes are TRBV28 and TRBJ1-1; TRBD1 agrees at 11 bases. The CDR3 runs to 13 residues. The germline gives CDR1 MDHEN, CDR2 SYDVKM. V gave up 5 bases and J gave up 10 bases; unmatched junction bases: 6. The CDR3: CASSPPDRGRAFF. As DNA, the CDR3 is TGTGCCAGCAGTCCCCCGGACAGGGGGCGAGCTTTCTTT.

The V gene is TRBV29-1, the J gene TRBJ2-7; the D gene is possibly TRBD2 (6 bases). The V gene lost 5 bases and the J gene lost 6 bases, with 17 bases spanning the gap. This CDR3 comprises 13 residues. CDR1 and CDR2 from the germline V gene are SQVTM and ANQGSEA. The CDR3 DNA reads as TGCAGCGTTCTCCCCTGGCGGGGATTCGAGCAGTACTTC. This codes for CSVLPWRGFEQYF.

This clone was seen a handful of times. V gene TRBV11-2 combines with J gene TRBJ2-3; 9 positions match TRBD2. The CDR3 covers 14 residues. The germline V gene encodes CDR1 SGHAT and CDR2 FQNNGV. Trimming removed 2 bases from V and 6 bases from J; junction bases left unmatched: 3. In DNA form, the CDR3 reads TGTGCCAGCAGCTTAAGCGGGAGGAGGGATACGCAGTATTTT. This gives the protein CASSLSGRRDTQYF.

CDR3 sequence (DNA): TGTGCCAGCAGCGTAGACCGGGACACTACCTACAATGAGCAGTTCTTC. Translation: CASSVDRDTTYNEQFF. The chain employs TRBV9 and TRBJ2-1, with D possibly being TRBD1 (6 bases). V dropped 0 bases and J dropped 2 bases, with 12 bases sitting between them. Germline-derived CDR1 and CDR2 are SGDLS and YYNGEE. The CDR3 is made up of 16 amino acids.